A few counts support the clone carrying this T cell receptor beta chain. The data were taken from a study of T cells after yellow fever vaccination. The ends were cut back, 6 bases at V and 1 base at J, with 12 bases in the middle. Germline CDR1 KGHSH, CDR2 LQKENI. The CDR3 runs 14 residues. From the 5' RACE reads, TCRdb called clonotypes with MiXCR, one entry per CDR3 protein. The data hold approximately 550,000 distinct CDR3 sequences, with less than 20% observed a single time. This receptor was taken from a man under 40 who received the YFV17D yellow fever vaccine. The chain recombines TRBV18 with TRBJ1-1; possible D gene TRBD1, 6 bases. The sample consisted of PBMCs, taken 15 days after the yellow fever booster vaccination. This CDR3 is CASSPGGKNTEAFF. DNA of the CDR3: TGTGCCAGCTCTCCTGGGGGCAAGAACACTGAAGCTTTCTTT.